Sequencing of this T cell receptor beta chain was carried out in a study of glioma-infiltrating T cells after dendritic cell vaccination. This clone has more than one count but fewer than ten. Its matching antigen is unknown. A read error may produce the germline difference seen at one junction end. This CDR3 region has 12 residues. Germline lookup yields CDR1 MNHEY and CDR2 SVGAGI. Study-wide findings and caveats: No direct clonality-survival link was found; a diverse polyclonal response may matter.

Profiling relied on immunoSEQ multiplex PCR, and the TCRdb table lists in-frame clones only, not all of them. The repertoire holds around 32,000 clones, around nine tenths seen once, with around 2.2% in the top ten. The V call is TRBV6-5, the J call TRBJ1-6; D is unclear. This clonotype was obtained from a human donor with glioblastoma. The sequences come from blood, collected before dendritic cell vaccination. CDR3 nucleotide sequence: TGTGCCAGCAGTATCTATAATTCCCCCCTCCACTTT. Protein product: CASSIYNSPLHF.